The 8 T cell receptor beta chains presented below share a single source sample, sequenced in a study of cytotoxic CD8 clonotypes in ibrutinib-treated CLL. Sequencing was performed with immunoSEQ multiplex PCR; in TCRdb, only in-frame clones are kept and a portion is missing. The profile shows about 68,000 clones, approximately 90% of them singletons. Sample: PBMCs, taken after 12 months of ibrutinib treatment. The receptor set was obtained from a human donor with chronic lymphocytic leukemia.

This chain connects TRBV5-1 to TRBJ2-1, with 7 bases matching TRBD2. Germline assignment: CDR1 SGHRS and CDR2 YFSETQ. With 3 bases clipped from V and 2 bases from J, the junction kept 8 bases outside the gene matches. The CDR3 loop spans 16 amino acids. CDR3 protein: CASSSTSGAAYNEQFF. Here the CDR3 DNA reads TGCGCCAGCAGCTCGACGAGCGGGGCGGCCTACAATGAGCAGTTCTTC.

The chain is built from TRBV4-3 and TRBJ1-1; D unresolved. CDR1 and CDR2 from the germline V gene are LGHNA and YSLEER. V was clipped by 3 bases and J by 2 bases, with 10 bases between them. The CDR3 sequence is 14 residues long. This CDR3 is CASSHGRRNTEAFF. In DNA, the CDR3 is TGCGCCAGCAGCCACGGACGGCGAAACACTGAAGCTTTCTTT.

The rearrangement links TRBV7-3 to TRBJ2-1; D uncertain. Deletions cut 5 bases from V and 10 bases from J, with 18 bases between. The CDR3 has 14 residues. Germline V CDR1 and CDR2: SGHTA, FQGTGA. The DNA for the CDR3 is TGTGCCAGCAGCCGCACGCCTAGTTTGGGCGAGCAGTTCTTC. Encoded protein: CASSRTPSLGEQFF.

The chain couples TRBV19 to TRBJ1-1, with D perhaps TRBD1 (5 bases). This CDR3 is built from 15 residues. CDR1 and CDR2 from the germline V gene are LNHDA and SQIVND (reference sequence). The germline V and J ends were trimmed by 0 bases and 7 bases, with 15 bases remaining between them. For the CDR3, the DNA is TGTGCCAGTAGTATAGAGGGGGAAACTCCTGATGAAGCTTTCTTT. This encodes CASSIEGETPDEAFF.

The rearrangement joins TRBV15 to TRBJ2-3; 14 bases agree with TRBD2. V was pared by 6 bases and J by 4 bases, with 3 bases of the junction left unmatched. In germline, CDR1 is LNHNV, CDR2 YYDKDF (reference sequence). This CDR3 comprises 15 residues. CDR3 residues: CATRTSGRASDTQYF. The CDR3 coding sequence is TGTGCCACCAGGACTAGCGGGAGGGCGTCAGATACGCAGTATTTT.

This chain connects TRBV30 to TRBJ1-2, with 9 bases identical to TRBD1. Germline CDR1 GTSNPN, CDR2 SVGIG (reference sequence). After removal of 3 bases from V and 4 bases from J, the junction contained 6 bases not matched to a gene. The CDR3 length is 14 residues. In nucleotides, the CDR3 is TGTGCCTGGAGGCGGACAGGGGCCTTCTATGGCTACACCTTC. Protein product: CAWRRTGAFYGYTF.

The gene calls are TRBV19 and TRBJ1-1; D unclear. Trimming left V 9 bases short and J 3 bases short, with 14 bases between. Germline CDR1 reads LNHDA; CDR2 reads SQIVND (reference sequence). The CDR3 extends over 13 amino acids. This chain's CDR3 is CASTRSGDTEAFF. Here the CDR3 DNA reads TGTGCCAGCACCAGGAGCGGGGACACTGAAGCTTTCTTT.

The chain carries TRBV27 and TRBJ2-1; no definite D call. Germline CDR1 and CDR2: MNHEY and SMNVEV (reference sequence). Trimming took off 3 bases at V and 12 bases at J, with 9 bases between the two ends. The CDR3 runs to 11 residues. CDR3 coding DNA: TGTGCCAGCAGTTTCGGCTACGTGCAGTTCTTC. As protein: CASSFGYVQFF.